A selection of T cell receptor beta chains follows, all from one sample in a study of blood T cell repertoires in COVID-19. Profiling relied on immunoSEQ multiplex PCR, and the TCRdb table lists in-frame clones only, not all of them. The sample has some 180,000 clones; 75% to 90% are singletons. Sequenced input: PBMCs or T cells enriched from blood (not recorded which). These receptors were taken from a man aged 40-55 years who had recovered from COVID-19. The CDR3 runs from the conserved cysteine through the conserved F or W. Each record gives: D gene, J gene, V gene, clone size, CDR3 length, CDR3 protein, CDR3 DNA. The D gene is left open where the match is weak. Clone size appears in some rows only: once, few, many, or a class for an expanded clone.

TRBD1 | TRBJ1-6 | TRBV28 | - | 15 | CASRHGGQVNSPLHF | TGTGCCAGCAGACACGGGGGACAGGTTAATTCACCCCTCCACTTT
- | TRBJ2-3 | TRBV6-1 | - | 13 | CASSEGLGTGVRF | TGTGCCAGCAGTGAAGGGTTGGGGACGGGGGTACGATTT
- | TRBJ2-6 | TRBV7-9 | - | 14 | CARSTDSGANVLTF | TGTGCCAGGTCGACAGATTCTGGGGCCAACGTCCTGACTTTC
TRBD1 | TRBJ2-5 | TRBV11-2 | once | 17 | CASSILPGQGFGETQYF | TGTGCCAGCAGCATATTACCGGGACAGGGTTTTGGGGAGACCCAGTACTTC
- | TRBJ2-2 | TRBV7-3 | - | 15 | CASSLIAANTGELFF | TGTGCCAGCAGCTTAATAGCTGCGAACACCGGGGAGCTGTTTTTT
- | TRBJ1-2 | TRBV12-3/TRBV12-4 | once | 12 | CASRGQNYGYTF | TGTGCCAGCAGGGGGCAGAACTATGGCTACACCTTC
- | TRBJ1-1 | TRBV4-1 | - | 15 | CASSQSQGLSTEAFF | TGCGCCAGCAGCCAAAGTCAGGGCCTGAGCACTGAAGCTTTCTTT
TRBD2 | TRBJ2-1 | TRBV24-1 | - | 15 | CATRFGGLPYNEQFF | TGTGCCACCCGCTTCGGGGGACTACCCTACAATGAGCAGTTCTTC
- | TRBJ2-1 | TRBV5-1 | once | 17 | CASSLGFGRNSYNEQFF | TGCGCCAGCAGCTTGGGTTTCGGGAGAAACTCCTACAATGAGCAGTTCTTC
- | TRBJ2-5 | TRBV5-6 | - | 11 | CASRLGETQYF | TGTGCCAGCAGGCTCGGGGAGACCCAGTACTTC
TRBD2 | TRBJ2-3 | TRBV27 | few | 15 | CASSHTSGRTDTQYF | TGTGCCAGCAGTCACACTAGCGGCCGCACAGATACGCAGTATTTT
TRBD1 | TRBJ2-7 | TRBV14 | - | 14 | CASSQDLTGGEQYF | TGTGCCAGCAGCCAAGACCTAACAGGGGGGGAGCAGTACTTC
TRBD1 | TRBJ2-1 | TRBV7-9 | - | 16 | CASSPRTGGSYNEQFF | TGTGCCAGCAGCCCGCGGACAGGGGGCTCCTACAATGAGCAGTTCTTC
TRBD2 | TRBJ2-7 | TRBV11-3 | - | 15 | CASSSQVGGAYEQYF | TGTGCCAGCAGCTCGCAGGTTGGGGGGGCCTACGAGCAGTACTTC
- | TRBJ2-5 | TRBV27 | - | 14 | CASSLISQGKTQYF | TGTGCCAGCAGTTTAATCTCACAGGGAAAGACCCAGTACTTC
- | TRBJ1-5 | TRBV15 | - | 15 | CATSSPGRGNQPQHF | TGTGCCACCAGCTCGCCTGGGAGGGGCAATCAGCCCCAGCATTTT
TRBD2 | TRBJ2-7 | TRBV9 | - | 13 | CASSVSGGYEQYF | TGTGCCAGCAGCGTTAGCGGGGGATACGAGCAGTACTTC
TRBD2 | TRBJ2-1 | TRBV25-1 | - | 15 | CASSDRLAGGDEQFF | TGTGCCAGCAGTGACAGACTAGCGGGAGGGGATGAGCAGTTCTTC
- | TRBJ2-7 | TRBV11-3 | - | 15 | CASSFPGRKTYEQYF | TGTGCCAGCAGCTTCCCCGGGAGAAAGACCTACGAGCAGTACTTC
TRBD1 | TRBJ1-4 | TRBV15 | - | 16 | CATSTGQTSTNEKLFF | TGTGCCACCAGCACGGGACAGACCTCAACTAATGAAAAACTGTTTTTT
TRBD2 | TRBJ2-1 | TRBV4-2 | - | 16 | CASSQSGTSGNNEQFF | TGTGCCAGCAGCCAATCCGGGACTAGCGGGAACAATGAGCAGTTCTTC
- | TRBJ2-3 | TRBV3-1/TRBV3-2 | - | 15 | CASSLTGLGGDTQYF | TGTGCCAGCAGCCTAACAGGGTTGGGTGGAGATACGCAGTATTTT
- | TRBJ2-1 | TRBV12-5 | - | 12 | CASGDGTLQQFF | TGTGCTAGTGGGGATGGGACACTTCAGCAGTTCTTC
- | TRBJ2-5 | TRBV11-3 | - | 14 | CASSLGQAQETQYF | TGTGCCAGCAGCTTGGGGCAGGCGCAAGAGACCCAGTACTTC
- | TRBJ1-2 | TRBV3-1/TRBV3-2 | - | 12 | CASSQGVYGYTF | TGTGCCAGCAGCCAAGGAGTCTATGGCTACACCTTC
TRBD1 | TRBJ1-1 | TRBV5-1 | - | 14 | CASSFGRGQSEAFF | TGCGCCAGCAGCTTTGGCAGGGGGCAATCAGAAGCTTTCTTT
TRBD2 | TRBJ2-1 | TRBV30 | - | 15 | CAWNPWEGARNEQFF | TGTGCCTGGAATCCATGGGAGGGAGCCCGAAATGAGCAGTTCTTC
- | TRBJ1-2 | TRBV12-3/TRBV12-4 | - | 12 | CASSLPGEGYTF | TGTGCCAGCAGTTTACCGGGGGAGGGCTACACCTTC
TRBD2 | TRBJ2-3 | TRBV6-4 | - | 16 | CASSERTGAGADTQYF | TGTGCCAGCAGTGAAAGAACGGGAGCGGGAGCAGATACGCAGTATTTT
- | TRBJ1-5 | TRBV7-2 | - | 16 | CASSPAVGAYNQPQHF | TGTGCCAGCAGCCCTGCGGTGGGAGCCTACAATCAGCCCCAGCATTTT
TRBD1 | TRBJ2-4 | TRBV3-1/TRBV3-2 | - | 15 | CASSQVGTGENIQYF | TGTGCCAGCAGCCAAGTTGGGACAGGAGAAAACATTCAGTACTTC
TRBD1 | TRBJ1-5 | TRBV11-3 | once | 18 | CASSPGEGAQGMVQPQHF | TGTGCCAGCAGCCCGGGTGAGGGGGCGCAGGGAATGGTTCAGCCCCAGCATTTT